This T cell receptor beta chain was observed in a study of naive CD8 T cells in extremely preterm neonates. The length of the CDR3 is 16 residues. The trim removed 0 bases at V and 6 bases at J, leaving 10 bases unmatched. From germline, CDR1 is LGHNA and CDR2 YSLEER. Data came from immunoSEQ multiplex PCR; TCRdb stores just in-frame clones and leaves some out. The table includes a few thousand clones, around 97% detected once. This receptor was obtained from a human donor in good health. The V and J genes are TRBV4-3 and TRBJ2-5, with 7 bases identical to TRBD1. Sequencing was done on a sample of naive CD8+ T cells from blood. The CDR3 sequence: CASSQDWSGGSQTQYF. As DNA, the CDR3 is TGCGCCAGCAGCCAAGATTGGTCAGGGGGTAGTCAGACCCAGTACTTC.